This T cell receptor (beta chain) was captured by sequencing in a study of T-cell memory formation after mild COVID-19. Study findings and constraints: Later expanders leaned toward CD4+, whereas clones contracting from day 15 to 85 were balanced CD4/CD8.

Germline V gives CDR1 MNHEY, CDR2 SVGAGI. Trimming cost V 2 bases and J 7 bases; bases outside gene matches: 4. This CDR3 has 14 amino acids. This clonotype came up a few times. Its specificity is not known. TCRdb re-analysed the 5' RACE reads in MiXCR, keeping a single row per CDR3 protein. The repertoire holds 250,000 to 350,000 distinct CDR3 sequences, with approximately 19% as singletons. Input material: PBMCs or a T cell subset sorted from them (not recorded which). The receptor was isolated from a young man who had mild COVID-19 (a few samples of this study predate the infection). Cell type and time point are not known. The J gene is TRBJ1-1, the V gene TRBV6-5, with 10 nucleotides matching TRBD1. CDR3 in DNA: TGTGCCAGCAGTTACGGCCGGGACAGGGGTGAAGCTTTCTTT. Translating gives CASSYGRDRGEAFF.